These T cell receptor beta chains were read from a single sample in a study of T cells in Graves' hyperthyroidism and ophthalmopathy. In TCRdb, the multiplex PCR reads were re-called with MiXCR into one record per CDR3 protein. The sample gives more than 500,000 distinct CDR3 sequences, about 16% of which show up once; approximately 30% is in the top ten. Sequencing used blood. These receptors were collected from a woman under 40 with Graves' ophthalmopathy. The CDR3 runs from the conserved cysteine through the conserved F or W. The D gene is left open where the match is weak. Size is stated for part of the rows, as once, few or many counts, or as a class when the clone is expanded.

length,D,J,size,V,DNA,CDR3
14,TRBD1,TRBJ1-5,few,TRBV6-2/TRBV6-3,TGTGCCAGCAGTCTCGGGACAGGCCGTCAGCCCCAGCATTTT,CASSLGTGRQPQHF
16,TRBD2,TRBJ2-3,few,TRBV6-1,TGTGCCAGCAGGCCTTTTACCGGGACTAGCGCAGATACGCAGTATTTT,CASRPFTGTSADTQYF
15,TRBD2,TRBJ2-3,few,TRBV7-6,TGTGCCAGCAGCTTAACTAGCGCCCTAGGGGATACGCAGTATTTT,CASSLTSALGDTQYF
15,.,TRBJ2-7,many,TRBV7-9,TGTGCCAGCAGCTCGGACTGGGCGGGTGCCTACGAGCAGTACTTC,CASSSDWAGAYEQYF
11,.,TRBJ2-1,many,TRBV30,TGTGCCTGGAGAGGCTACAATGAGCAGTTCTTC,CAWRGYNEQFF
15,.,TRBJ2-2,.,TRBV5-4,TGTGCCAGCAGCTTGAATCGGGCCCACACCGGGGAGCTGTTTTTT,CASSLNRAHTGELFF
15,.,TRBJ2-3,few,TRBV29-1,TGCAGCGTTGAGCCCCAGGGGCCCGGCACAGATACGCAGTATTTT,CSVEPQGPGTDTQYF
14,TRBD1,TRBJ2-5,many,TRBV7-3,TGTGCCAGCAGCTATGACAGGGGCCAAGAGACCCAGTACTTC,CASSYDRGQETQYF
19,TRBD1,TRBJ2-3,few,TRBV7-6,TGTGCCAGCAGCTTAAAAAAGGGACAGGTGAAGGGTGACACAGATACGCAGTATTTT,CASSLKKGQVKGDTDTQYF
15,TRBD2,TRBJ2-5,many,TRBV7-2,TGTGCCAGCAGCTTAACAGGCGGGAGGAGCGGAGGCCAGTACTTC,CASSLTGGRSGGQYF
16,TRBD1,TRBJ1-5,many,TRBV12-3/TRBV12-4,TGTGCCAGCAGCTCCCACTCGGGGACAGGGAATCAGCCCCAGCATTTT,CASSSHSGTGNQPQHF
16,TRBD1,TRBJ1-6,few,TRBV7-9,TGTGCCAGCAGCCCCATGGGACAGGGGGATAATTCACCCCTCCACTTT,CASSPMGQGDNSPLHF
15,TRBD1,TRBJ1-1,many,TRBV29-1,TGCAGCGTCGGTCCCGGGACAGGGTTCGGCACTGAAGCTTTCTTT,CSVGPGTGFGTEAFF
12,.,TRBJ1-1,few,TRBV15,TGTGCCACCAGCAGGGGGATTGTTGAAGCTTTCTTT,CATSRGIVEAFF
14,.,TRBJ2-7,few,TRBV24-1,TGTGCCACCAGTGATTTTACTAGCTACGACGAGCAGTACTTC,CATSDFTSYDEQYF
17,.,TRBJ2-4,many,TRBV7-9,TGTGCCAGCAGTTACGGGTCAGTTCCTATAGCCAAAAACATTCAGTACTTC,CASSYGSVPIAKNIQYF
16,.,TRBJ2-3,.,TRBV20-1,TGCAGTGCTAGCTCGCCGGGACTCCCAATAACAGATACGCAGTATTTT,CSASSPGLPITDTQYF
15,.,TRBJ1-4,few,TRBV6-1,TGTGCCACTACCAAACAGGGTATATCTAATGAAAAACTGTTTTTT,CATTKQGISNEKLFF
12,.,TRBJ2-1,few,TRBV28,TGTGCCAGCAGTTTATATGGCAAGCAGCAGTTCTTC,CASSLYGKQQFF
14,TRBD1,TRBJ2-7,.,TRBV10-3,TGTGCCGTCACGGGACAGGGGGCTAGGAATGAGCAGTACTTC,CAVTGQGARNEQYF
16,TRBD1,TRBJ2-1,few,TRBV6-5,TGTGTCAGCAGTTACTCCCCGCAGGGGGCATTCGATGAGCAGTTCTTC,CVSSYSPQGAFDEQFF
19,TRBD1,TRBJ2-7,many,TRBV27,TGTGCCAGCAGCCGAAAAATCCGGGACAGTCGAGGTCCTGACTACGAGCAGTACTTC,CASSRKIRDSRGPDYEQYF
13,.,TRBJ1-3,few,TRBV19,TGTGCCAGTAGTACTGAAGATGGAAACACCATATATTTT,CASSTEDGNTIYF
13,.,TRBJ1-2,few,TRBV25-1,TGTGCCACTTACCGGGACGGGGGATATGGCTACACCTTC,CATYRDGGYGYTF
15,.,TRBJ1-1,many,TRBV28,TGTGCCAGCAGTTTGAACCGACGGAAGAACACTGAAGCTTTCTTT,CASSLNRRKNTEAFF
16,TRBD2,TRBJ2-5,few,TRBV24-1,TGTGCCACCAGTGATTCGAAGCGGGAGATGGGAGAGACCCAGTACTTC,CATSDSKREMGETQYF
16,.,TRBJ2-5,many,TRBV11-2,TGTGCCAGCAGCTTAGTGGTGCTAGCGCAAAAAGAGACCCAGTACTTC,CASSLVVLAQKETQYF
13,TRBD1,TRBJ2-5,many,TRBV30,TGTGCCTGGAGGGGACAGGGAAAGGTGACCCAGTACTTC,CAWRGQGKVTQYF
16,TRBD1,TRBJ1-5,many,TRBV3-1,TGTGCCAGCAGCCCAGCTCACACAGGGGTGAAACAGCCCCAGCATTTT,CASSPAHTGVKQPQHF
14,.,TRBJ2-5,many,TRBV12-3/TRBV12-4,TGTGCCAGCAGTTTAACGGGGCCCCAAGAGACCCAGTACTTC,CASSLTGPQETQYF
15,TRBD1,TRBJ1-2,.,TRBV20-1,TGCAGTGCTAGCGGGGACAGGGGGCAGGACTATGGCTACACCTTC,CSASGDRGQDYGYTF
13,TRBD1,TRBJ2-1,few,TRBV24-1,TGTGCCACCAGTGATTCCCCGGGACAGGGGGAGTTCTTC,CATSDSPGQGEFF
13,.,TRBJ2-7,.,TRBV5-1,TGCGCCAGCAGCCAGACTAACTCCTACGAGCAGTACTTC,CASSQTNSYEQYF
13,.,TRBJ2-7,many,TRBV6-1,TGTGCCAGCAGCCCTTCACAGGGCCGCGAGCAGTACTTC,CASSPSQGREQYF
15,.,TRBJ1-5,.,TRBV19,TGTGCCAGTAGCCCGTGGGGGGGAGGCAATCAGCCCCAGCATTTT,CASSPWGGGNQPQHF
13,.,TRBJ2-5,.,TRBV5-1,TGCGCCAGCAGCGAACAGGGTTGGGAGACCCAGTACTTC,CASSEQGWETQYF
14,.,TRBJ2-7,many,TRBV7-2,TGTGCCAGCAGCAGCACAGAAGGGAGCCACGAGCAGTACTTC,CASSSTEGSHEQYF
15,TRBD1,TRBJ2-1,many,TRBV24-1,TGTGCCACCAGTGATTTCCCTACAGGGGGCCATGAGCAGTTCTTC,CATSDFPTGGHEQFF
16,TRBD1,TRBJ2-7,once,TRBV28,TGTGCCAGCAGTCTATCCGGGACAGTTGTTTCCTACGAGCAGTACTTC,CASSLSGTVVSYEQYF
15,.,TRBJ2-5,many,TRBV7-8,TGTGCCAGCAGCCTGTTGGGGGGCGTAGGGGAGACCCAGTACTTC,CASSLLGGVGETQYF
18,.,TRBJ1-2,.,TRBV18,TGTGCCAGCTCATTAGGAGGATCACGTCGACAAAAAATTTATGGCTACACCTTC,CASSLGGSRRQKIYGYTF
15,.,TRBJ2-5,many,TRBV2,TGTGCCAGATCCCGAACCGGTAGGGTGGGAGAGACCCAGTACTTC,CARSRTGRVGETQYF
15,.,TRBJ1-5,.,TRBV3-1,TGTGCCAGCAGCCAATCGGGAACGAGCAATCAGCCCCAGCATTTT,CASSQSGTSNQPQHF
17,.,TRBJ2-1,few,TRBV4-1,TGCGCCAGCAGGCGACGGCCGGAACTAGGTCTCGGCAATGAGCAGTTCTTC,CASRRRPELGLGNEQFF
14,.,TRBJ2-7,.,TRBV4-3,TGCGCCAGCAGCCAACGGACAAGTTACTACGAGCAGTACTTC,CASSQRTSYYEQYF
15,.,TRBJ2-7,.,TRBV5-1,TGCGCCAGCAGCTTGAGCGCAGGGCGCCTCTACGAGCAGTACTTC,CASSLSAGRLYEQYF
15,.,TRBJ2-5,many,TRBV11-1,TGTGCCAGCAGCCACGGACAGGGAGGGGAAGAGACCCAGTACTTC,CASSHGQGGEETQYF
15,TRBD2,TRBJ2-7,.,TRBV12-3/TRBV12-4,TGTGCCAGCAGTCCATCTAGCGGGAGGTCGGGCGAGCAGTACTTC,CASSPSSGRSGEQYF
16,.,TRBJ2-6,few,TRBV6-2/TRBV6-3,TGTGCCAGCAGTTATCTTGACAGATCCCTCTTATTGGTCCTGACTTTC,CASSYLDRSLLLVLTF
16,.,TRBJ1-4,.,TRBV20-1,TGCAGTGCTAGAGATTCTGTTTTAGGGTCTAATGAAAAACTGTTTTTT,CSARDSVLGSNEKLFF
14,.,TRBJ2-3,.,TRBV13,TGTGCCAGCAGCACGACATCTAGCACAGATACGCAGTATTTT,CASSTTSSTDTQYF
13,.,TRBJ2-6,.,TRBV19,TGTGCCAGTCAAATCTCTGGGGCCAACGTCCTGACTTTC,CASQISGANVLTF
15,TRBD1,TRBJ1-5,many,TRBV6-1,TGTGCCAGCAGCCCCCGGACAGGGGACAATCAGCCCCAGCATTTT,CASSPRTGDNQPQHF
13,.,TRBJ1-4,few,TRBV3-2,TGTGCCAGCAGGGGACGGGATAGTGAAAAACTGTTTTTT,CASRGRDSEKLFF
17,TRBD1,TRBJ1-1,few,TRBV6-6,TGTGCCAGCAGTTACACGGGTTGGACAGGGCAGAACACTGAAGCTTTCTTT,CASSYTGWTGQNTEAFF
14,.,TRBJ1-5,many,TRBV7-2,TGTGCCAGCAGTTGGGCGGGAAGCAATCAGCCCCAGCATTTT,CASSWAGSNQPQHF